These T cell receptor beta chains were read from a single sample in a study of blood T cell repertoires in COVID-19. The method was immunoSEQ multiplex PCR; TCRdb's version includes in-frame clones alone and lacks a portion of them. The sample shows a few hundred thousand clones, approximately 86% of them seen only once. Sequencing used peripheral blood. The receptors shown here come from a woman aged 45 to 65 with COVID-19, enrolled during active disease. Each CDR3 is given with its conserved first and last residue. D genes are given only for firm matches. Clone sizes are given selectively: once, few, many, or a class where the clone is expanded.

J | V | D | size | DNA | CDR3
TRBJ2-7 | TRBV7-2 | TRBD2 | . | TGTGCCAGCAGCGCACTAGCGGGGGTACCCTACGAGCAGTACTTC | CASSALAGVPYEQYF
TRBJ1-2 | TRBV24-1 | . | . | TGTGCCACCAGTGATCCGGACACCAATAGGGGCTACACCTTC | CATSDPDTNRGYTF
TRBJ2-7 | TRBV5-4 | TRBD1 | . | TGTGCCAGCAGCTTGGGGGGACAGGGTGGTAGGAGCTACGAGCAGTACTTC | CASSLGGQGGRSYEQYF
TRBJ2-3 | TRBV7-3 | . | . | TGTGCCAGCAGCCCGACAACTAGCACAGATACGCAGTATTTT | CASSPTTSTDTQYF
TRBJ2-1 | TRBV7-9 | TRBD1 | . | TGTGCCAGCAGCCAGGGACAGGGACATGAGCAGTTCTTC | CASSQGQGHEQFF
TRBJ2-7 | TRBV28 | . | many | TGTGCCAGCAGAACCGAACAGGTCAGCTACGAGCAGTACTTC | CASRTEQVSYEQYF
TRBJ1-2 | TRBV7-2 | TRBD1 | . | TGTGCCAGCACCACACTTTTGGACAGGACCTATGGCTACACCTTC | CASTTLLDRTYGYTF
TRBJ1-2 | TRBV5-1 | . | . | TGCGCCAGCAGCTCGGGAGGTCATGGCTACACCTTC | CASSSGGHGYTF
TRBJ1-3 | TRBV7-2 | TRBD1 | . | TGTGCCAGCAGCTTAGGTGGGACAGGGGATGTTACTGGAAACACCATATATTTT | CASSLGGTGDVTGNTIYF
TRBJ2-4 | TRBV5-4 | TRBD1 | . | TGTGCCAGCAGAAAGGAGGGGACAGGCAAAAACATTCAGTACTTC | CASRKEGTGKNIQYF
TRBJ1-4 | TRBV6-1 | . | . | TGTGCCAGCAGTGAAGTGGAGAATAATGAAAAACTGTTTTTT | CASSEVENNEKLFF
TRBJ1-3 | TRBV5-1 | TRBD1 | . | TGCGCCAGCAGCCCAGGGGACAGTGGAAACACCATATATTTT | CASSPGDSGNTIYF
TRBJ1-5 | TRBV12-3/TRBV12-4 | . | few | TGTGCCAGCAGTTTGGGGCAGTTGAAGCCCCAGCATTTT | CASSLGQLKPQHF
TRBJ1-4 | TRBV28 | . | . | TGTGCCAGCAGTTTCAGTTCAACTAATGAAAAACTGTTTTTT | CASSFSSTNEKLFF
TRBJ2-1 | TRBV19 | . | . | TGTGCCAGTAGTATGATTAAGGGGGCCTACAATGAGCAGTTCTTC | CASSMIKGAYNEQFF
TRBJ1-4 | TRBV19 | . | . | TGTGCCAGTAGTATAGATTACGGGACAAACGAAAAACTGTTTTTT | CASSIDYGTNEKLFF
TRBJ1-6 | TRBV5-1 | . | . | TGCGCCAGCAGCTTGGGAGCGAGTCTTAGTTCACCCCTCCACTTT | CASSLGASLSSPLHF
TRBJ1-3 | TRBV10-3 | . | . | TGTGCCATCAGCCCAGGGAAGCGAAACACCATATATTTT | CAISPGKRNTIYF
TRBJ2-3 | TRBV14 | . | once | TGTGCCAGCAGCCAATGGCGGGTGGCAGATACGCAGTATTTT | CASSQWRVADTQYF
TRBJ1-4 | TRBV11-2 | . | many | TGTGCCAGCAGGAGGAGCAGGAGCAGGGGAACTAATGAAAAACTGTTTTTT | CASRRSRSRGTNEKLFF
TRBJ2-1 | TRBV4-1 | . | . | TGCGCCAGCAGCCAAAGGCAGGGGGGCGAGCAGTTCTTC | CASSQRQGGEQFF
TRBJ2-2 | TRBV13 | TRBD1 | . | TGTGCCAGCAGCGGGCAGGGGGCGAACACCGGGGAGCTGTTTTTT | CASSGQGANTGELFF
TRBJ1-4 | TRBV19 | . | . | TGTGCCAGTAGTATTGGTTGGCAGTCAACTAATGAAAAACTGTTTTTT | CASSIGWQSTNEKLFF
TRBJ2-5 | TRBV5-5 | . | . | TGTGCCAGCAGCTTGGACGTCCGGCAAGAGACCCAGTACTTC | CASSLDVRQETQYF
TRBJ2-3 | TRBV10-3 | TRBD2 | . | TGTGCCATCAGTGCATTGGCGGGGGGGATAGATACGCAGTATTTT | CAISALAGGIDTQYF
TRBJ2-7 | TRBV11-2 | TRBD2 | . | TGTGCCAGCAGCCCCAAGAGCGGGGACCCTAGGGGGCAGTACTTC | CASSPKSGDPRGQYF
TRBJ2-3 | TRBV7-2 | TRBD2 | . | TGTGCCAGCAGCTTAGCTAGCGGGGGCTCGGATACGCAGTATTTT | CASSLASGGSDTQYF
TRBJ2-1 | TRBV19 | TRBD2 | few | TGTGCCAGTAGTACCGTAGCGGGGTCCTACAATGAGCAGTTCTTC | CASSTVAGSYNEQFF
TRBJ1-4 | TRBV5-1 | . | few | TGCGCCAGCAGCTCCCAGGGGCCGCCAAATGAAAAACTGTTTTTT | CASSSQGPPNEKLFF
TRBJ1-4 | TRBV7-9 | . | . | TGTGCCAGCAGCTGGACAGTTGCTAATGAAAAACTGTTTTTT | CASSWTVANEKLFF
TRBJ1-5 | TRBV18 | . | . | TGTGCCAGCTCCCTTGGGCAGGGGAATCAGCCCCAGCATTTT | CASSLGQGNQPQHF
TRBJ1-1 | TRBV7-8 | TRBD1 | . | TGTGCCAGCAGCTTCAATCGGCGACAGGGAGGCTTTGGCACTGAAGCTTTCTTT | CASSFNRRQGGFGTEAFF
TRBJ1-2 | TRBV6-7 | TRBD1 | . | TGTGCCAGCAGTTACGCCCTAGAGGGACAGGGAATCGGCTACACCTTC | CASSYALEGQGIGYTF
TRBJ2-6 | TRBV7-8 | TRBD1 | . | TGTGCCAGCAGCTACTTGCGGCAGGGGGCGAGTCAACCTGGGGCCAACGTCCTGACTTTC | CASSYLRQGASQPGANVLTF
TRBJ2-7 | TRBV27 | . | . | TGTGCCAGCAGTTTGACGGGCTCCTACGAGCAGTACTTC | CASSLTGSYEQYF
TRBJ2-2 | TRBV7-6 | . | . | TGTGCCAGCAGCTTCCACCCTGGGCTCACCGGGGAGCTGTTTTTT | CASSFHPGLTGELFF
TRBJ1-3 | TRBV7-2 | . | . | TGTGCCAGCAGCTTAAGAGATGGAAACACCATATATTTT | CASSLRDGNTIYF
TRBJ1-2 | TRBV2 | TRBD1 | . | TGTGCCAGCAGTGAAGCTGGACAGGGTGGCTACACCTTC | CASSEAGQGGYTF
TRBJ1-3 | TRBV21-1 | . | . | TGTGCCAGTAAGCCACAGGGAAAGGTTGGAAACACCATATATTTT | CASKPQGKVGNTIYF
TRBJ1-3 | TRBV19 | . | . | TGTGCCAGTGGGGGGGAACCCTCTGGAAACACCATATATTTT | CASGGEPSGNTIYF
TRBJ1-3 | TRBV19 | . | . | TGTGCCAGTAGTATGCAGTTCTCTGGAAACACCATATATTTT | CASSMQFSGNTIYF
TRBJ1-5 | TRBV6-6 | . | many | TGTGCCAGCAGGCAGGGAAATCAGCCCCAGCATTTT | CASRQGNQPQHF
TRBJ1-2 | TRBV19 | . | . | TGTGCCAGTAGTATAGGACGGACTGCTTATGGCTACACCTTC | CASSIGRTAYGYTF
TRBJ1-1 | TRBV19 | TRBD1 | . | TGTGCCAGTAGTGGAGAGGGACAGATGAACACTGAAGCTTTCTTT | CASSGEGQMNTEAFF
TRBJ1-5 | TRBV28 | TRBD1 | . | TGTGCCAGTTCGGGACAGGGGTTCAATCAGCCCCAGCATTTT | CASSGQGFNQPQHF
TRBJ1-4 | TRBV5-5 | . | once | TGTGCCAGCAGCTTGGTGCAGGCAACTAATGAAAAACTGTTTTTT | CASSLVQATNEKLFF
TRBJ1-1 | TRBV5-6 | TRBD1 | . | TGTGCCAGCAGCTCCGTCCCGGGACAGGGGGCGGTCACTGAAGCTTTCTTT | CASSSVPGQGAVTEAFF
TRBJ1-1 | TRBV23-1 | TRBD1 | . | TGCGCCAGCAGTCAATATGGGCAGGGGGCGCATTTTTCCACTGAAGCTTTCTTT | CASSQYGQGAHFSTEAFF
TRBJ1-1 | TRBV6-6 | . | . | TGTGCCAGCAGCCCCGACAGTGAAGCTTTCTTT | CASSPDSEAFF
TRBJ2-2 | TRBV24-1 | TRBD2 | few | TGTGCCACCAGTGATCCTAGCGGGGGGGCCACCGGGGAGCTGTTTTTT | CATSDPSGGATGELFF
TRBJ2-6 | TRBV7-6 | . | once | TGTGCCAGCAGCCGAGAATCTGGGGCCAACGTCCTGACTTTC | CASSRESGANVLTF
TRBJ2-2 | TRBV6-4 | TRBD1 | . | TGTGCCAGCAGTGACACTGACAGGGCGGCCGGGGAGCTGTTTTTT | CASSDTDRAAGELFF
TRBJ1-6 | TRBV19 | TRBD1 | . | TGTGCCAGTAGGAGGGACAGGCTTTATTCACCCCTCCACTTT | CASRRDRLYSPLHF
TRBJ2-3 | TRBV19 | . | . | TGTGCCAGTACTCTGAACATTGCCGCAGATACGCAGTATTTT | CASTLNIAADTQYF
TRBJ1-6 | TRBV2 | . | . | TGTGCCAGCAGTGCGCGGGAGAGCTCCTATAATTCACCCCTCCACTTT | CASSARESSYNSPLHF
TRBJ1-3 | TRBV7-2 | . | . | TGTGCCAGCAGCCCTACAGGGTTCTCTGGAAACACCATATATTTT | CASSPTGFSGNTIYF
TRBJ1-5 | TRBV3-1/TRBV3-2 | TRBD1 | . | TGTGCCAGCAGCCAAGAAGGCGGACAGGGGCGCCAGCCCCAGCATTTT | CASSQEGGQGRQPQHF
TRBJ1-2 | TRBV6-5 | . | . | TGTGCCAGCACCTCGGACGGAGGAAACTATGGCTACACCTTC | CASTSDGGNYGYTF
TRBJ1-2 | TRBV19 | . | . | TGTGCCAGTAGTATCTCTGGGGGGGCGCAGGGCTACACCTTC | CASSISGGAQGYTF
TRBJ2-2 | TRBV14 | . | . | TGTGCCAGCAGCCATGTTCCCGGGACTCCCACCGGGGAGCTGTTTTTT | CASSHVPGTPTGELFF